One sample yielded the 3 T cell receptor beta chains listed below, sequenced in a study of blood T cells in healthy people across ages. The use of a sample-barcoded 5' primer and a J-beta primer mix characterized a second PCR of roughly 6 to 11 cycles. TCRdb analysed the 5' RACE reads with MiXCR anew, one entry per CDR3 protein. The data hold about 1.6 million distinct CDR3 sequences, with roughly a third observed a single time. Sequences were obtained from blood. These receptor sequences come from a woman aged 25 to 45 in good health.

The chain links TRBV7-9 to TRBJ2-2; D might be TRBD1 (5 bases). This CDR3 is built from 15 residues. V was shortened by 0 bases and J by 7 bases, with 12 bases between the two germline ends. In germline, CDR1 is SEHNR, CDR2 FQNEAQ (reference sequence). CDR3 in amino acids: CASSLATGFGGELFF. Here the CDR3 DNA reads TGTGCCAGCAGCTTAGCAACAGGATTTGGCGGGGAGCTGTTTTTT.

This clonotype was recorded a few times. The chain links TRBV6-5 to TRBJ1-2, with D perhaps matching TRBD1 (5 bases). The germline gives CDR1 MNHEY, CDR2 SVGAGI. This CDR3 is 15 amino acids long. Trimming shortened V by 3 bases and J by 8 bases, and 19 bases separated the two germline ends. The CDR3 spells CASSYTSGRRSGYTF. The CDR3 coding sequence is TGTGCCAGCAGTTATACGTCGGGACGGCGGTCAGGCTACACCTTC.

This clonotype was seen only once. The chain recombines TRBV7-6 with TRBJ2-1; 8 bases fit TRBD2. The CDR3 totals 14 residues. The trim removed 7 bases at V and 8 bases at J, leaving 10 bases unmatched. CDR1 and CDR2 from the germline V gene are SGHVS and FNYEAQ. CDR3 DNA: TGTGCCAGCAACCCGAGCGGGAGTAGCGATGAGCAGTTCTTC. This sequence encodes CASNPSGSSDEQFF.